This T cell receptor (beta chain) was sequenced for a study of early T cells in non-severe SARS-CoV-2 infection. Study-level background: The chains were unpaired, and the sequenced material was bulk RNA from unsorted whole blood. Study-level points and caveats: Database matching using VDJdb favored anti-spike CD8 responses, with private and CD4 specificities left missing.

Each single cDNA molecule received a unique molecular identifier. TCRdb used MiXCR to reprocess the 5' RACE reads, holding one entry per CDR3 protein. Of about 28,000 distinct CDR3 sequences in the sample, around 6% were seen once. This CDR3 contains 15 residues. V shed 5 bases and J shed 3 bases, with 17 bases lying between them. In germline, CDR1 is LGHNA, CDR2 YNFKEQ. The sample holds a few counts of this clonotype. Its antigen is not identified. The sequenced material came from whole blood. This receptor was identified in an adult who was a healthcare worker with PCR-confirmed SARS-CoV-2 infection or an uninfected control (not recorded which). The chain carries TRBV4-2 and TRBJ2-7; a possible D gene is TRBD1 (6 bases). The DNA of the CDR3 is TGTGCCAGCAGCGACCGGGACACCGAAGGCTACGAGCAGTACTTC. Residues: CASSDRDTEGYEQYF.